The 17 T cell receptor beta chains reported below all come from one sample, sequenced in a study of blood T cell repertoires in COVID-19. The assay was immunoSEQ multiplex PCR, and TCRdb's table has in-frame clones only and misses some. In the table there are under 250,000 clones, 83% of which are singletons. The specimen was PBMCs or T cells enriched from blood (not recorded which). These TCRs come from a woman in her thirties or forties who had been exposed to COVID-19.

The chain links TRBV7-8 to TRBJ2-7; TRBD2 aligns across 11 bases. This CDR3 is 15 amino acids long. The germline V gene has CDR1 SGHVS and CDR2 FQNEAQ. Trimming removed 5 bases from V and 4 bases from J; junction bases left unmatched: 7. The CDR3 DNA follows: TGTGCCAGCAGCACCAGACTAGCGGGGAGTTACGAGCAGTACTTC. It specifies CASSTRLAGSYEQYF.

The chain recombines TRBV6-5 with TRBJ2-1; TRBD2 matches 8 bases. Germline CDR1 and CDR2: MNHEY and SVGAGI. The junction had 7 bases not matched to a gene; V was cut back by 6 bases and J by 6 bases. This CDR3 has 14 residues. The chain's CDR3 is CASRSGGPPNEQFF. For the CDR3, the DNA is TGTGCCAGCAGGAGCGGGGGCCCGCCCAATGAGCAGTTCTTC.

The V gene is TRBV28, the J gene TRBJ2-5, with 11 positions matching TRBD2. V was clipped by 5 bases and J by 4 bases; unmatched bases: 18. Germline V gene lookup returns CDR1 MDHEN and CDR2 SYDVKM. CDR3 length equals 19 residues. The CDR3, as DNA: TGTGCCAGCAGTCCGGTAGCGGGGGGGCCGCCCAGGGGCGGAGAGACCCAGTACTTC. Translation gives CASSPVAGGPPRGGETQYF.

The chain couples TRBV7-5 to TRBJ2-7; the table's D call of TRBD1 was not tested on the DNA. TRBV7-5 is recorded as a pseudogene. CDR3 length: 15 residues. Here the CDR3 DNA reads TGTGCCAGAAGCCCGGACAGGTCGACCTCCTACGAGCAGTACTTC. The encoded protein is CARSPDRSTSYEQYF.

The CDR3 DNA sequence: TGTGCCAGCAGTTACTCAACCGGGACAGCCCTTGAAGCTTTCTTT. Protein product: CASSYSTGTALEAFF. The V call is TRBV6-5, the J call TRBJ1-1; 7 bases agree with TRBD1. The germline CDR1 and CDR2 sequences are MNHEY and SVGAGI. This CDR3 region has 15 residues. With 0 bases clipped from V and 7 bases from J, the junction kept 8 bases outside the gene matches.

This chain links TRBV11-2 with TRBJ1-3; the match to TRBD1 covers 7 bases. V lost 5 bases to trimming and J lost 2 bases; unmatched junction nucleotides: 6. Germline V gene sequence: CDR1 SGHAT, CDR2 FQNNGV. The CDR3 has 15 amino acids. For the CDR3, the DNA is TGTGCCAGCAGCGTGCAGGGGGTTGCTGGAAACACCATATATTTT. Protein: CASSVQGVAGNTIYF.

This clone appeared once. The genes are TRBV7-2 and TRBJ1-5; possibly TRBD1 for D (6 bases). Germline V gene lookup returns CDR1 SGHTA and CDR2 FQGNSA. The CDR3 is 14 residues long. The V end lost 5 bases, the J end lost 2 bases, and 10 bases lay between the germline ends. The CDR3 loop is CASSLRGGNQPQHF. DNA for the CDR3: TGTGCCAGCAGCCTCAGGGGTGGCAATCAGCCCCAGCATTTT.

The rearrangement joins TRBV29-1 to TRBJ1-4; TRBD1 matches at 8 bases. The ends lost 3 bases at V and 7 bases at J; junction bases unmatched: 4. Germline CDR1 and CDR2: SQVTM and ANQGSEA. This CDR3 has 13 amino acids. In DNA, the CDR3 is TGCAGCGTTGACTCCGGACAGGGTGAAAAACTGTTTTTT. The encoded protein is CSVDSGQGEKLFF.

The chain employs TRBV7-2 and TRBJ2-5; 9 bases fit TRBD2. The CDR3 has 15 amino acids. Unmatched junction bases numbered 3, after V lost 1 base and J lost 3 bases. From germline, CDR1 is SGHTA and CDR2 FQGNSA. The CDR3 is CASSLGAGGKETQYF. CDR3 in DNA: TGTGCCAGCAGCTTAGGGGCGGGGGGGAAAGAGACCCAGTACTTC.

This clone was seen more than once but under ten times. The chain uses TRBV3-1 (or the pseudogene TRBV3-2) and TRBJ1-6; TRBD1 agrees at 8 bases. Germline CDR1 LGHDT, CDR2 YNNKEL (reference sequence). The CDR3 sequence is 15 residues long. V shed 5 bases and J 7 bases; nucleotides not matched to a gene: 7. The CDR3 region is CASSTRTGPNSPLHF. The CDR3 DNA is TGTGCCAGCAGCACCCGGACAGGGCCCAATTCACCCCTCCACTTT.

The chain combines TRBV5-1 with TRBJ1-2; the match to TRBD1 covers 7 bases. The V segment lost 4 bases and the J segment 2 bases; nucleotides outside the gene matches: 5. From germline, CDR1 is SGHRS and CDR2 YFSETQ. This CDR3 has 14 amino acids. CDR3 protein: CASSRAGGNYGYTF. The CDR3 region has the DNA TGCGCCAGCAGCAGAGCAGGGGGGAACTATGGCTACACCTTC.

The chain links TRBV18 to TRBJ1-3; D call uncertain. Trimming stripped 0 bases from V and 0 bases from J, with 9 bases between. CDR1 and CDR2 from the germline V gene are KGHSH and LQKENI. This CDR3 has 16 amino acids. The CDR3, as DNA: TGTGCCAGCTCACCACCACAGCAAGCCTCTGGAAACACCATATATTTT. Its protein product is CASSPPQQASGNTIYF.

This clone was observed once. This chain connects TRBV2 to TRBJ1-1; 9 bases are shared with TRBD1. The CDR3 covers 14 residues. Germline V gene lookup returns CDR1 SNHLY and CDR2 FYNNEI. V lost 6 bases and J lost 4; bases outside the gene matches: 6. The CDR3 DNA reads as TGTGCCAGCAGGCTACAGGGGGCGAGCACTGAAGCTTTCTTT. Translation: CASRLQGASTEAFF.

This clone occurred once. The V gene is TRBV29-1, the J gene TRBJ1-2, with 9 bases matching TRBD1. Germline V gene data show CDR1 as SQVTM and CDR2 as ANQGSEA. V lost 2 bases to trimming and J lost 5 bases; unmatched junction nucleotides: 3. CDR3 size: 13 residues. DNA of the CDR3: TGCAGCGTTGAAAGAGGACAGGGGTATGGCTACACCTTC. It is translated as CSVERGQGYGYTF.

This chain connects TRBV7-2 to TRBJ2-4, with a possible D match to TRBD2 (7 bases). Trimming shortened V by 6 bases and J by 7 bases, and 10 bases separated the two germline ends. The CDR3 has 12 amino acids. The germline V gene encodes CDR1 SGHTA and CDR2 FQGNSA. The chain's CDR3 is CASRGGGNIQYF. The CDR3, as DNA: TGTGCCAGCAGAGGGGGGGGTAACATTCAGTACTTC.

This rearrangement joins TRBV6-1 to TRBJ1-2, with TRBD1 as a possible D gene (5 bases). This CDR3 region has 17 residues. V was pared by 0 bases and J by 1 base, with 15 bases between. CDR1 is MNHNS and CDR2 is SASEGT in the germline V gene. CDR3 coding DNA: TGTGCCAGCAGTGAAGCCTCGCGGGGGGGTATTAACTATGGCTACACCTTC. Translated, it gives CASSEASRGGINYGYTF.

In this sample, this clone turned up once. The chain combines TRBV18 with TRBJ1-6; D may be TRBD1 (5 bases). V shed 3 bases and J shed 10 bases, with 13 bases lying between them. There are 14 residues in the CDR3. Per germline, CDR1 KGHSH and CDR2 LQKENI. The CDR3 here is CASSPGGAGSPLHF. CDR3 coding DNA: TGTGCCAGCTCACCGGGAGGGGCGGGCTCACCCCTCCACTTT.